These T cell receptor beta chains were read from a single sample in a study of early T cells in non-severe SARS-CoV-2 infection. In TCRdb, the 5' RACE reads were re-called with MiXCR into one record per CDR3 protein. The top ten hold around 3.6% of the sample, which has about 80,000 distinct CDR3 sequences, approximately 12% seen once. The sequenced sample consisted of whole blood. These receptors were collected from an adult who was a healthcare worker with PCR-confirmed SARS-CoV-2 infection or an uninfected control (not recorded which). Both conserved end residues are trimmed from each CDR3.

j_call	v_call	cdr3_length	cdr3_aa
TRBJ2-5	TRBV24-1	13	ATSDSGSSKETQY
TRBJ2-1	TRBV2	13	ASSADRGPYNEQF
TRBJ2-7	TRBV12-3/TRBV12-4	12	ASSREGLTYEQY
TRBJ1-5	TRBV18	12	ASSGDLEDQPQH
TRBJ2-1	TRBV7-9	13	ASSSLAGAKNEQF
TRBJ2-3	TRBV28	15	ASTTLQGRRGTDTQY
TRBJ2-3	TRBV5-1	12	ASSLTIGTDTQY
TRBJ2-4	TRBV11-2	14	ASSLNAQTAKNIQY
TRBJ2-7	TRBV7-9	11	ASSPPGGNEQY
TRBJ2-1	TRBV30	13	AWTNLGRDYNEQF
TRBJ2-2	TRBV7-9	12	ASSLLIHTGELF
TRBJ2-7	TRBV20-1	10	SARAGSGEQY
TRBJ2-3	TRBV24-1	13	ATQSGQGVPDTQY
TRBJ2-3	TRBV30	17	AWSVWGSGKLGSTDTQY
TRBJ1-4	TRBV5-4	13	ASSSQGGLNEKLF
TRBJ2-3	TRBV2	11	ASSPIPRGAQY
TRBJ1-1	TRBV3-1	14	ASSQDAGRGNTEAF
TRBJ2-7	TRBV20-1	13	SASPPGSGRSRQY
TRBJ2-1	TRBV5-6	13	ASTSRRATSNEQF
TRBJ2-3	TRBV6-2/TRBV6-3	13	ASSSLSVGTDTQY
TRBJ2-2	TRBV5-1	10	ASIEETGELF
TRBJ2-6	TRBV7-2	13	ASSLVWAGANVLT
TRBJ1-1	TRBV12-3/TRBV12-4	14	ASSSRQGRPPWGAF
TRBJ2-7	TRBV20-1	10	SARDGPGEQY
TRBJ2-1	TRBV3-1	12	ASSHPDRNNEQF
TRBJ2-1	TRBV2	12	ASSSGASYNEQF
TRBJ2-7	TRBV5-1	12	ASSLGTPSYEQY
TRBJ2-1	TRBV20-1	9	SAPNYNEQF
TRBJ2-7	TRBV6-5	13	ASRRLADSSYEQY